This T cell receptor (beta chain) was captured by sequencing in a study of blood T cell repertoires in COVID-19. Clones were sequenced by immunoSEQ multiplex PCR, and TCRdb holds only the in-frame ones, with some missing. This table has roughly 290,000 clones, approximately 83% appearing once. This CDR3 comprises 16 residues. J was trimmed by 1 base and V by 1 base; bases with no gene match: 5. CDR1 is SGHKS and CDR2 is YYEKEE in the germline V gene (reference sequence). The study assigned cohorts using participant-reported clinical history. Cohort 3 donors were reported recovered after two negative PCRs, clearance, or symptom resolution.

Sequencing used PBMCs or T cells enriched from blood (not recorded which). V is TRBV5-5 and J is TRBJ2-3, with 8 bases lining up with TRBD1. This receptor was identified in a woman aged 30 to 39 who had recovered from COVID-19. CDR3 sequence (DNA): TGTGCCAGCAGCTTGCCCCCAGGGGGCGGCACAGATACGCAGTATTTT. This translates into CASSLPPGGGTDTQYF.